This is a list of T cell receptor beta chains from one sample in a study of identical twins. Using its own MiXCR run on the 5' RACE reads, TCRdb lists one record per CDR3 protein. The sample has around 370,000 distinct CDR3 sequences; roughly 9% are singletons. Sequenced input: naive T cells sorted from blood. The receptors stem from a woman between 45 and 60 years old in good health. Both conserved end residues are part of each CDR3. D genes are given only for firm matches. Clone size is shown for a subset of rows, as once, few, many or a class of expanded clone.

len	v_gene	j_gene	abundance	d_gene	CDR3aa	CDR3nt
15	TRBV29-1	TRBJ2-2	many	TRBD1	CSVVRAGGNTGELFF	TGCAGCGTTGTTCGGGCAGGGGGGAACACCGGGGAGCTGTTTTTT
16	TRBV14	TRBJ2-3	.	.	CASSLRLPFSTDTQYF	TGTGCCAGCAGCCTTCGATTGCCATTTAGCACAGATACGCAGTATTTT
15	TRBV7-2	TRBJ1-5	few	.	CASSSLGGTRQPQHF	TGTGCCAGCAGCTCTCTAGGAGGAACGCGCCAGCCCCAGCATTTT
15	TRBV5-1	TRBJ2-3	.	TRBD1	CASSPGTATGDTQYF	TGCGCCAGCAGCCCAGGGACAGCTACAGGGGATACGCAGTATTTT
17	TRBV12-5	TRBJ2-1	.	TRBD2	CASGLVSVREGHNEQFF	TGTGCTAGTGGTTTGGTATCGGTGCGGGAGGGTCACAATGAGCAGTTCTTC
15	TRBV7-3	TRBJ2-3	.	TRBD2	CASSGGLAGTDTQYF	TGTGCCAGCAGCGGGGGACTAGCGGGCACAGATACGCAGTATTTT
12	TRBV7-9	TRBJ2-7	many	.	CASSLVGTEQYF	TGTGCCAGCAGCTTAGTGGGTACCGAGCAGTACTTC
13	TRBV5-1	TRBJ1-2	.	TRBD1	CASSPRTGFGYTF	TGCGCCAGCAGCCCCAGGACAGGGTTCGGCTACACCTTC
12	TRBV7-9	TRBJ2-1	once	.	CASSFLQGEEFF	TGTGCCAGCAGCTTCCTCCAGGGGGAGGAGTTCTTC
11	TRBV12-3/TRBV12-4	TRBJ2-5	many	.	CASSAPGAQYF	TGTGCCAGCAGTGCCCCAGGAGCCCAGTACTTC
14	TRBV5-1	TRBJ2-2	many	.	CASSLSGQPGELFF	TGCGCCAGCAGCTTGAGTGGACAGCCCGGGGAGCTGTTTTTT
15	TRBV5-5	TRBJ2-5	many	TRBD1	CASSFSTGGQETQYF	TGTGCCAGCAGCTTTTCGACAGGGGGGCAAGAGACCCAGTACTTC
13	TRBV27	TRBJ2-5	.	.	CASSLFWGETQYF	TGTGCCAGCAGTTTATTTTGGGGGGAGACCCAGTACTTC
12	TRBV24-1	TRBJ2-6	many	.	CATSAGANVLTF	TGTGCCACCAGTGCCGGGGCCAACGTCCTGACTTTC
13	TRBV27	TRBJ1-2	.	.	CASSLYGGLGYTF	TGTGCCAGCAGTTTATATGGGGGGCTCGGCTACACCTTC
12	TRBV7-9	TRBJ2-5	few	.	CASSLAGKTQYF	TGTGCCAGCAGCTTGGCAGGGAAGACCCAGTACTTC
12	TRBV5-1	TRBJ2-1	many	.	CASSSTGNEQFF	TGTGCCAGCAGCTCGACAGGCAATGAGCAGTTCTTC
15	TRBV12-3/TRBV12-4	TRBJ1-5	few	.	CASSLRNTATQPQHF	TGTGCCAGCAGTTTAAGGAACACGGCCACTCAGCCCCAGCATTTT
15	TRBV20-1	TRBJ2-1	.	.	CSARRGASSYNEQFF	TGCAGTGCTAGGCGCGGGGCCAGCTCCTACAATGAGCAGTTCTTC
13	TRBV7-3	TRBJ2-5	.	.	CASSLSAGGTQYF	TGTGCCAGCAGCTTAAGCGCCGGTGGGACCCAGTACTTC
17	TRBV7-2	TRBJ1-4	.	.	CASSLVGRSRDHEKLFF	TGTGCCAGCAGCTTAGTGGGGCGGAGCAGGGACCATGAAAAACTGTTTTTT
13	TRBV4-1	TRBJ2-2	many	.	CASSQLEAGELFF	TGCGCCAGCAGCCAACTAGAGGCCGGGGAGCTGTTTTTT
17	TRBV7-3	TRBJ2-3	few	TRBD2	CASSLAGTSGATDTQYF	TGTGCCAGCAGCCTCGCCGGGACTAGCGGAGCCACAGATACGCAGTATTTT
11	TRBV6-6	TRBJ1-2	.	.	CASRKGTYYTF	TGTGCCAGCAGAAAGGGGACCTACTACACCTTC
16	TRBV4-1	TRBJ2-1	.	.	CASSQAQGRYNNEQFF	TGCGCCAGCAGCCAAGCTCAGGGGCGCTACAACAATGAGCAGTTCTTC
18	TRBV4-1	TRBJ2-1	few	.	CASSQDQGAGTVYNEQFF	TGCGCCAGCAGCCAAGATCAGGGAGCAGGGACGGTTTACAATGAGCAGTTCTTC
17	TRBV12-3/TRBV12-4	TRBJ2-3	many	TRBD2	CASSSTAERELRDTQYF	TGTGCCAGCAGTTCCACCGCTGAGCGGGAGTTGAGGGATACGCAGTATTTT
15	TRBV5-1	TRBJ2-2	many	.	CASSLDIPGRGELFF	TGCGCCAGCAGCTTGGACATCCCTGGCCGCGGGGAGCTGTTTTTT
18	TRBV24-1	TRBJ2-1	.	TRBD2	CATSDLPSTSGRDNEQFF	TGTGCCACCAGTGATTTACCCTCTACTAGCGGGAGAGATAATGAGCAGTTCTTC
15	TRBV20-1	TRBJ1-5	few	TRBD1	CSAEGQGALSQPQHF	TGCAGTGCTGAAGGACAGGGGGCGCTCAGTCAGCCCCAGCATTTT
14	TRBV5-1	TRBJ2-1	few	.	CASSPPLDYNEQFF	TGCGCCAGCAGCCCCCCCCTAGACTACAATGAGCAGTTCTTC
17	TRBV9	TRBJ2-1	.	TRBD1	CASSVAGQTGGYNEQFF	TGTGCCAGCAGCGTAGCGGGGCAGACAGGGGGCTACAATGAGCAGTTCTTC
15	TRBV2	TRBJ2-5	many	TRBD2	CASSEVGLAGVAQYF	TGTGCCAGCAGTGAAGTAGGACTAGCGGGAGTTGCCCAGTACTTC
13	TRBV7-9	TRBJ2-1	many	TRBD2	CATGTSGRNEQFF	TGTGCCACCGGGACTAGCGGGAGAAATGAGCAGTTCTTC
18	TRBV5-1	TRBJ2-2	many	.	CASTPVRSGAVGTGELFF	TGCGCCAGCACTCCTGTTCGGTCCGGAGCTGTCGGCACCGGGGAGCTGTTTTTT
17	TRBV14	TRBJ2-4	.	TRBD1	CASSQEGQGVALNIQYF	TGTGCCAGCAGCCAAGAAGGGCAGGGGGTCGCTCTGAACATTCAGTACTTC
14	TRBV19	TRBJ1-5	.	.	CASSLQLYNQPQHF	TGTGCCAGTAGTCTCCAGCTCTACAATCAGCCCCAGCATTTT
15	TRBV10-3	TRBJ2-1	.	.	CAISAKESSYNEQFF	TGTGCCATCAGTGCGAAGGAGAGCTCCTACAATGAGCAGTTCTTC
15	TRBV4-1	TRBJ2-7	few	TRBD1	CASSQPRQGVREQYF	TGCGCCAGCAGCCAACCTCGACAGGGCGTTAGGGAGCAGTACTTC
13	TRBV5-1	TRBJ2-2	once	.	CASGQTIGGELFF	TGCGCCAGCGGCCAAACCATAGGTGGGGAGCTGTTTTTT
13	TRBV10-3	TRBJ1-1	few	TRBD1	CAITGGASTEAFF	TGTGCCATCACAGGGGGGGCCTCCACTGAAGCTTTCTTT
17	TRBV10-2	TRBJ2-3	.	TRBD2	CASRENPLAGVRDTQYF	TGCGCCAGCAGAGAAAACCCACTAGCGGGAGTGAGAGATACGCAGTATTTT
18	TRBV5-6	TRBJ2-2	.	TRBD2	CASSLWALAGSGSGELFF	TGTGCCAGCAGCTTGTGGGCACTAGCGGGATCTGGGTCCGGGGAGCTGTTTTTT
12	TRBV7-9	TRBJ2-5	.	.	CASSLAGVRRYF	TGTGCCAGCAGCTTAGCTGGGGTTCGACGGTACTTC
13	TRBV18	TRBJ1-1	many	.	CASSPQGNTEAFF	TGTGCCAGCTCACCACAGGGGAACACTGAAGCTTTCTTT
14	TRBV7-3	TRBJ2-7	.	.	CASSSTGSSYEQYF	TGTGCCAGCAGCTCGACTGGGTCGTCCTACGAGCAGTACTTC
13	TRBV4-1	TRBJ1-2	.	.	CASSQSGLDGYTF	TGCGCCAGCAGCCAATCGGGACTTGATGGCTACACCTTC
18	TRBV3-1	TRBJ2-3	few	.	CASSQGPYEGVGTDTQYF	TGTGCCAGCAGCCAAGGACCTTACGAAGGGGTCGGGACAGATACGCAGTATTTT
12	TRBV10-3	TRBJ2-7	many	.	CAISASSYEQYF	TGTGCCATCAGTGCGAGCTCCTACGAGCAGTACTTC
12	TRBV13	TRBJ2-5	few	.	CASSSTTETQYF	TGTGCCAGCAGCTCGACGACCGAGACCCAGTACTTC
16	TRBV30	TRBJ1-6	.	.	CAWSVWSADYNSPLHF	TGTGCCTGGAGTGTATGGTCGGCAGACTATAATTCACCCCTCCACTTT
14	TRBV12-3/TRBV12-4	TRBJ1-1	many	TRBD1	CASSAVDRLTEAFF	TGTGCCAGCAGCGCCGTGGACAGGCTCACTGAAGCTTTCTTT
15	TRBV4-1	TRBJ1-5	.	.	CASSQEGGGRQPQHF	TGCGCCAGCAGCCAAGAAGGTGGGGGGCGGCAGCCCCAGCATTTT
15	TRBV3-1	TRBJ2-3	.	.	CASSQVIRSTDTQYF	TGTGCCAGCAGCCAAGTGATTAGGTCGACAGATACGCAGTATTTT
14	TRBV14	TRBJ2-3	few	.	CASSLNIPTDTQYF	TGTGCCAGCAGCCTGAACATACCCACAGATACGCAGTATTTT
16	TRBV18	TRBJ2-3	.	TRBD1	CASSQTPGQKTDTQYF	TGTGCCAGCTCTCAAACACCGGGACAGAAGACAGATACGCAGTATTTT
15	TRBV30	TRBJ2-3	.	.	CAWSVRAGSTDTQYF	TGTGCCTGGAGTGTGAGGGCAGGCAGCACAGATACGCAGTATTTT
11	TRBV15	TRBJ2-3	few	.	CATQGTDTQYF	TGTGCCACCCAAGGCACAGATACGCAGTATTTT